One sample yielded the 26 T cell receptor beta chains listed below, sequenced in a study of cytomegalovirus exposure and HLA in healthy donors. 60 Vbeta and 13 Jbeta primers were used in PCR. Produced via immunoSEQ multiplex PCR; TCRdb's table is partial and in-frame only. The table has around 230,000 clones, about three quarters seen once. Sequencing was done on a sample of PBMCs. The origin of the receptors is a male donor in good health and CMV-seronegative.

V is TRBV7-2 and J is TRBJ2-1; D ambiguous. V shed 4 bases and J shed 3 bases, with 4 bases lying between them. The germline V gene encodes CDR1 SGHTA and CDR2 FQGNSA. CDR3 length: 12 amino acids. CDR3: CASSSYYNEQFF. The CDR3 nucleotides read TGTGCCAGCAGCTCCTACTACAATGAGCAGTTCTTC. Filled out from reference TRBV7-2 and TRBJ2-1, the complete variable domain reads GAGVSQSPSNKVTEKGKDVELRCDPISGHTALYWYRQSLGQGLEFLIYFQGNSAPDKSGLPSDRFSAERTGGSVSTLTIQRTQQEDSAVYLCASSSYYNEQFFGPGTRLTVL.

V is TRBV12-1 and J is TRBJ1-5. TRBV12-1 is a recognized pseudogene. The CDR3 sequence is 12 residues long. Here the CDR3 DNA reads TGTGCCAGCAGCTTTGGAGCTCAGCCCCAGCATTTT. Protein: CASSFGAQPQHF.

This clone has only one observation. This chain uses TRBV9 with TRBJ2-5; maybe TRBD1 (6 bases). V was clipped by 0 bases and J by 5 bases, with 17 bases between them. Looked up from germline, CDR1 is SGDLS and CDR2 is YYNGEE. This CDR3 is 16 amino acids long. CDR3 residues: CASSVESGVLLETQYF. CDR3 bases: TGTGCCAGCAGCGTAGAGTCAGGGGTTCTGTTGGAGACCCAGTACTTC.

The gene calls are TRBV15 and TRBJ1-1, with D possibly being TRBD1 (5 bases). V lost 5 bases and J lost 6, with 13 bases in between. The CDR3 has 13 amino acids. Germline V gives CDR1 LNHNV, CDR2 YYDKDF (reference sequence). CDR3: CATSFGGVAEAFF. CDR3 sequence (DNA): TGTGCCACCAGCTTCGGGGGGGTCGCTGAAGCTTTCTTT.

This rearrangement joins TRBV28 to TRBJ2-7; 7 bases match TRBD1. Germline V gene sequence: CDR1 MDHEN, CDR2 SYDVKM. Trimming cost V 4 bases and J 1 base; bases outside gene matches: 4. CDR3 length: 14 residues. CDR3 region: CASSSGQSSYEQYF. CDR3 nucleotides: TGTGCCAGCAGTTCGGGACAGAGTTCCTACGAGCAGTACTTC. Supplemented by reference TRBV28 and TRBJ2-7, the full variable domain reads DVKVTQSSRYLVKRTGEKVFLECVQDMDHENMFWYRQDPGLGLRLIYFSYDVKMKEKGDIPEGYSVSREKKERFSLILESASTNQTSMYLCASSSGQSSYEQYFGPGTRLTVT.

The rearrangement uses TRBV18 and TRBJ2-2, with unresolved D. Germline CDR1 is KGHSH and CDR2 is LQKENI. V was trimmed by 9 bases and J by 3 bases, leaving 23 bases between them. The CDR3 covers 17 residues. This CDR3 reads CASPPQPPIGDTGELFF. CDR3 DNA sequence: TGTGCCAGTCCACCCCAACCCCCAATCGGAGACACCGGGGAGCTGTTTTTT.

This chain uses TRBV6-5 with TRBJ2-7; D might be TRBD1 (6 bases). Trimming cost V 0 bases and J 3 bases, with 9 bases left between them. This CDR3 comprises 14 residues. The V gene's germline CDR1 is MNHEY and CDR2 SVGAGI. The CDR3 DNA follows: TGTGCCAGCAGTTACTCGCCAGGGGACTACGAGCAGTACTTC. As protein: CASSYSPGDYEQYF.

CDR3 DNA: TGTGCCAGCAGTTTTAGCGGGAGGATCCACGAGCAGTACTTC. It codes for CASSFSGRIHEQYF. The chain carries TRBV28 and TRBJ2-7; 10 bases line up with TRBD2. The CDR3 totals 14 residues. Trimming took 3 bases from V and 5 from J; bases not matched to a gene: 4. Germline CDR1 and CDR2: MDHEN and SYDVKM.

J is TRBJ2-7 and V is TRBV9; a weak D match, TRBD1 (7 bases). CDR3 size: 16 residues. Germline V CDR1 and CDR2: SGDLS, YYNGEE. Trimming removed 0 bases at V and 0 bases at J, with 13 bases between. The CDR3 protein is CASSVEEGAYSYEQYF. The CDR3 bases are TGTGCCAGCAGCGTAGAGGAGGGGGCCTACTCCTACGAGCAGTACTTC.

The gene calls are TRBV6-4 and TRBJ1-1; possibly TRBD1 for D (5 bases). Looked up from germline, CDR1 is MRHNA and CDR2 is SNTAGT. The CDR3 sequence is 14 residues long. V was pared by 3 bases and J by 1 base, with 9 bases between. The CDR3 protein is CASSEVGGNTEAFF. The CDR3 DNA reads TGTGCCAGCAGTGAGGTGGGGGGGAACACTGAAGCTTTCTTT.

Comment on this clone: At one boundary the junction diverges from the germline segment, which might be a read error. V and J are TRBV6-1 and TRBJ2-1; D is perhaps TRBD2 (5 bases). This CDR3 is built from 11 residues. Germline lookup yields CDR1 MNHNS and CDR2 SASEGT. This CDR3 reads CASSEQNPRVF. The CDR3 DNA reads as TGTGCCAGTAGTGAACAGAACCCGCGGGTCTTC.

The chain combines TRBV19 with TRBJ2-1, with D tentatively TRBD1 (6 bases). The length of the CDR3 is 12 residues. Trimming removed 2 bases at V and 15 bases at J, with 14 bases between. In germline, CDR1 is LNHDA, CDR2 SQIVND (reference sequence). CDR3: CASSIPGASMFF. The CDR3 DNA is TGTGCCAGTAGTATACCAGGGGCTAGTATGTTCTTC.

This CDR3 reads CTSSQPSDSPKYLPNYGYTF. The CDR3 nucleotides read TGCACCAGCAGCCAGCCATCCGACAGCCCTAAATACTTACCTAACTATGGCTACACCTTC. The chain links TRBV1 to TRBJ1-2; TRBD1, as called in the table, went unchecked against the DNA. TRBV1 is designated a pseudogene. The CDR3 is 20 amino acids.

The chain couples TRBV28 to TRBJ1-1; TRBD1 is a possible D gene (6 bases). Germline V gene data show CDR1 as MDHEN and CDR2 as SYDVKM. The CDR3 sequence is 15 residues long. Trimming left V 5 bases short and J 0 bases short, with 13 bases between. The CDR3 bases are TGTGCCAGCAGTGTTGGGGGGGCCATGAACACTGAAGCTTTCTTT. This gives the protein CASSVGGAMNTEAFF.

The genes are TRBV6-4 and TRBJ2-4; D is uncertain. Trimming removed 2 bases from V and 9 bases from J, with 17 bases in between. This CDR3 is 15 amino acids long. Per germline, CDR1 MRHNA and CDR2 SNTAGT. The CDR3 protein is CASSDEVGTTGIQYF. The CDR3 nucleotides are TGTGCCAGCAGTGACGAGGTAGGCACTACTGGCATTCAGTACTTC.

The chain carries TRBV27 and TRBJ2-1; 10 bases align to TRBD2. V dropped 5 bases and J dropped 6; count of bases not matched to a gene: 10. Germline-derived CDR1 and CDR2 are MNHEY and SMNVEV (reference sequence). The CDR3 length is 16 residues. CDR3: CASSVAGGEGSNEQFF. The CDR3 DNA sequence: TGTGCCAGCAGTGTAGCGGGGGGAGAGGGGTCCAATGAGCAGTTCTTC.

J is TRBJ2-1 and V is TRBV25-1; tentative D call: TRBD2 (5 bases). V was clipped by 2 bases and J by 2 bases, with 13 bases between them. Germline-derived CDR1 and CDR2 are MGHDK and SYGVNS. This CDR3 has 16 residues. CDR3 nucleotide sequence: TGTGCCAGCAGTGAAAGGAGCGGTCCGACCTACAATGAGCAGTTCTTC. This encodes CASSERSGPTYNEQFF.

This chain joins TRBV28 and TRBJ1-2; the D gene is possibly TRBD1 (5 bases). CDR1 and CDR2 from the germline V gene are MDHEN and SYDVKM. CDR3 size: 16 residues. Trimming took off 5 bases at V and 0 bases at J, with 16 bases between the two ends. This chain's CDR3 is CASSLEWGGTNYGYTF. In DNA form, the CDR3 reads TGTGCCAGCAGTCTGGAGTGGGGGGGGACTAACTATGGCTACACCTTC.

Here the CDR3 reads CASGTTGKSLEQYF. In DNA, the CDR3 is TGTGCCAGCGGGACGACAGGGAAGAGTCTCGAGCAGTACTTC. This sequence joins TRBV27 and TRBJ2-7; 7 nucleotides agree with TRBD1. This CDR3 has 14 residues. Trimming took 8 bases from V and 6 from J; bases not matched to a gene: 13. CDR1 and CDR2 (germline): MNHEY, SMNVEV (reference sequence).

V usage is TRBV4-3 and J usage is TRBJ1-2; D gene unclear. CDR1 is LGHNA, CDR2 YSLEER, per germline. This CDR3 is 15 amino acids long. V was trimmed by 0 bases and J by 2 bases, leaving 10 bases between them. CDR3 nucleotides: TGCGCCAGCAGCCAAGAAGTTAACACCAACTATGGCTACACCTTC. This sequence encodes CASSQEVNTNYGYTF.

The rearrangement joins TRBV7-6 to TRBJ2-1, with 10 bases aligning to TRBD1. This CDR3 is 15 amino acids long. The J segment lost 7 bases and the V segment lost 1 base, leaving 4 bases of the junction unmatched. The germline CDR1 and CDR2 sequences are SGHVS and FNYEAQ. The CDR3 coding sequence is TGTGCCAGCAGCTTAGAGGGGACAGGGGTAAATGAGCAGTTCTTC. This sequence encodes CASSLEGTGVNEQFF.

The rearrangement joins TRBV5-1 to TRBJ1-5; D gene unclear. Germline loops: CDR1 SGHRS, CDR2 YFSETQ. This CDR3 region has 16 residues. V lost 5 bases to trimming and J lost 0 bases, with 15 bases between them. The CDR3 nucleotides are TGCGCCAGCAGAGGTGGAGGGTCAGATAGCAATCAGCCCCAGCATTTT. It specifies CASRGGGSDSNQPQHF.

The chain links TRBV6-5 to TRBJ2-1; 8 nucleotides line up with TRBD2. The CDR3 is 14 amino acids. V lost 7 bases, J lost 7 bases, and 9 bases stayed unmatched. Looked up from germline, CDR1 is MNHEY and CDR2 is SVGAGI. The CDR3 spells CASTPLGRANEQFF. CDR3 nucleotide sequence: TGTGCCAGCACTCCGCTCGGGAGGGCGAATGAGCAGTTCTTC.

This chain uses TRBV27 with TRBJ2-7; 12 nucleotides line up with TRBD1. V gave up 5 bases and J gave up 4 bases; unmatched junction bases: 6. CDR3 length: 15 residues. Germline V CDR1 and CDR2: MNHEY, SMNVEV (reference sequence). The CDR3 region has the DNA TGTGCCAGCAGTCCGTCGGGACAGGGGGCGTACGAGCAGTACTTC. Encoded protein: CASSPSGQGAYEQYF.

V usage is TRBV4-1 and J usage is TRBJ2-7; 7 bases map to TRBD1. After removal of 0 bases from V and 1 base from J, the junction contained 0 bases not matched to a gene. The CDR3 totals 14 residues. Per germline, CDR1 MGHRA and CDR2 YSYEKL. CDR3: CASSQDRGSYEQYF. The CDR3 DNA is TGCGCCAGCAGCCAAGACAGGGGGTCCTACGAGCAGTACTTC.

V usage is TRBV2 and J usage is TRBJ2-1; no clear D. The CDR3 contains 11 residues. Germline V gene lookup returns CDR1 SNHLY and CDR2 FYNNEI. Trimming shortened V by 8 bases and J by 7 bases, and 9 bases separated the two germline ends. The CDR3 loop is CASPSVNEQFF. CDR3 nucleotides: TGTGCCAGCCCCAGCGTAAATGAGCAGTTCTTC.